The 27 T cell receptor beta chains below come from one sample, sequenced in a study of CD8+CD57+ T cells in acquired aplastic anemia. Profiling that covered TCR beta VDJ and CDR3 relied on genomic DNA as its template. TCRdb processed the reads anew with MiXCR; each CDR3 protein has one entry. Found here are roughly 180,000 distinct CDR3 sequences, 55% to 70% of them singletons; the top ten hold more than 45%. The sample was sorted CD4+, CD8+, or CD8+CD57+ T cells (not recorded which) from PBMCs. The receptors come from a human donor with severe aplastic anemia or a healthy control (not recorded which).

V gene TRBV7-8 combines with J gene TRBJ2-3; perhaps TRBD2 as D (6 bases). The germline V and J ends were trimmed by 3 bases and 4 bases, with 14 bases remaining between them. Germline CDR1 is SGHVS and CDR2 is FQNEAQ. This CDR3 spans 15 amino acids. The CDR3 DNA is TGTGCCAGCAGCTTCATTGGGACGGGAGCAGATACGCAGTATTTT. It is translated as CASSFIGTGADTQYF.

This clonotype was picked up many times. The rearrangement uses TRBV9 and TRBJ1-1, with TRBD1 as a possible D gene (5 bases). CDR3 length: 13 residues. The germline V and J ends were trimmed by 0 bases and 4 bases, with 7 bases remaining between them. Germline CDR1 and CDR2: SGDLS and YYNGEE. CDR3 loop: CASSVVGATEAFF. DNA of the CDR3: TGTGCCAGCAGCGTAGTAGGGGCCACTGAAGCTTTCTTT.

In the case of this clonotype: A read error may be the cause here, since a much bigger clone is one base away. CDR3 sequence reads: CASIRDSFATNYGYTF. CDR3 bases: TGTGCCAGCATCCGGGACAGTTTTGCTACTAACTATGGCTACACCTTC. The chain combines TRBV6-1 with TRBJ1-2, with 7 bases aligning to TRBD1. From germline, CDR1 is MNHNS and CDR2 SASEGT. The CDR3 contains 16 residues. Losses at the gene ends were 7 bases for V and 0 bases for J; bases not matched to a gene: 11.

This clonotype was seen a few times. The chain couples TRBV7-2 to TRBJ1-5; 8 bases align to TRBD1. The CDR3 totals 16 residues. The V segment lost 5 bases and the J segment 0 bases; nucleotides outside the gene matches: 6. CDR1 is SGHTA and CDR2 is FQGNSA in the germline V gene. The CDR3 loop is CASSPSTGASNQPQHF. CDR3 coding DNA: TGTGCCAGCAGCCCATCGACAGGGGCTAGCAATCAGCCCCAGCATTTT.

This clonotype occurred many times. V and J are TRBV5-6 and TRBJ1-3; 8 bases line up with TRBD1. The germline CDR1 and CDR2 sequences are SGHDT and YYEEEE. Trimming cost V 0 bases and J 3 bases; bases outside gene matches: 11. The CDR3 has 18 amino acids. CDR3 nucleotide sequence: TGTGCCAGCAGCTTGGAGGCAGGGGGCGCCTCCGGTGGAAACACCATATATTTT. It encodes CASSLEAGGASGGNTIYF. Variable domain in full (rest from reference TRBV5-6 and TRBJ1-3): DAGVTQSPTHLIKTRGQQVTLRCSPKSGHDTVSWYQQALGQGPQFIFQYYEEEERQRGNFPDRFSGHQFPNYSSELNVNALLLGDSALYLCASSLEAGGASGGNTIYFGEGSWLTVV.

The J gene is TRBJ2-1, the V gene TRBV6-2 or TRBV6-3, with 10 bases identical to TRBD2. The CDR3 has 16 amino acids. Germline CDR1 is MNHEY and CDR2 is SVGEGT. The J segment lost 4 bases and the V segment lost 6 bases, leaving 9 bases of the junction unmatched. DNA for the CDR3: TGTGCCAGCAGCCGAGGACTAGCGGCCCCTTACAATGAGCAGTTCTTC. Translation: CASSRGLAAPYNEQFF.

The genes are TRBV29-1 and TRBJ2-3; tentative D call: TRBD2 (6 bases). The length of the CDR3 is 13 residues. In germline, CDR1 is SQVTM, CDR2 ANQGSEA. The V end lost 3 bases, the J end lost 1 base, and 8 bases lay between the germline ends. CDR3 coding DNA: TGCAGCGTTGAGCGCGGGGGCACAGATACGCAGTATTTT. It translates to CSVERGGTDTQYF.

This clonotype was observed a single time. CDR3 bases: TGTGCCAGCAGCGTCACAGGGGTCGGACAAGAGACCCAGTACTTC. This sequence encodes CASSVTGVGQETQYF. This rearrangement joins TRBV7-2 to TRBJ2-5; 7 nucleotides match TRBD1. This CDR3 is built from 15 residues. Germline-derived CDR1 and CDR2 are SGHTA and FQGNSA. Trimming at V came to 5 bases and at J to 2 bases, leaving 8 bases not matched to a gene.

J is TRBJ1-1 and V is TRBV20-1, with unresolved D. Per the germline V gene, CDR1 is DFQATT and CDR2 is SNEGSKA (reference sequence). CDR3 length: 15 amino acids. Trimming shortened V by 3 bases and J by 2 bases, and 16 bases separated the two germline ends. The CDR3 nucleotides read TGCAGTGCTAGCAGCGGGATGACCCCCAACACTGAAGCTTTCTTT. It is translated as CSASSGMTPNTEAFF.

The chain uses TRBV12-3 or TRBV12-4 and TRBJ1-2, with D tentatively TRBD1 (5 bases). The CDR3 sequence is 13 residues long. Trimming shortened V by 5 bases and J by 1 base, and 8 bases separated the two germline ends. The CDR3 spells CASSDSINYGYTF. The DNA of the CDR3 is TGTGCCAGCAGTGACAGCATTAACTATGGCTACACCTTC.

The chain carries TRBV20-1 and TRBJ2-3, with D perhaps assigned TRBD1 or TRBD2 (5 bases each). Germline CDR1 reads DFQATT; CDR2 reads SNEGSKA (reference sequence). The CDR3 spans 13 residues. The V gene lost 3 bases and the J gene lost 4 bases, with 11 bases spanning the gap. CDR3 DNA sequence: TGCAGTGCTAGTCGGGGCGGTCCAGATACGCAGTATTTT. Its translation: CSASRGGPDTQYF.

This clonotype was seen ten or more times. The V call is TRBV2, the J call TRBJ2-1; TRBD2 matches 10 bases. This CDR3 spans 15 amino acids. After removal of 1 base from V and 4 bases from J, the junction contained 1 base not matched to a gene. Germline V lookup: CDR1 SNHLY, CDR2 FYNNEI. CDR3: CASSEGTSGYNEQFF. The CDR3 DNA reads TGTGCCAGCAGTGAAGGGACTAGCGGATACAATGAGCAGTTCTTC.

The gene calls are TRBV10-3 and TRBJ1-1, with 7 bases that match TRBD1. Germline V gives CDR1 ENHRY, CDR2 SYGVKD. The CDR3 length is 15 residues. The ends lost 4 bases at V and 0 bases at J; junction bases unmatched: 5. CDR3 nucleotide sequence: TGTGCCATCAGTGGTTCCGGGACAGTGAACACTGAAGCTTTCTTT. Residues: CAISGSGTVNTEAFF.

The chain has TRBV29-1 and TRBJ1-2; D possibly corresponds to TRBD1 (6 bases). The CDR3 extends over 15 amino acids. Deletions cut 5 bases from V and 3 bases from J, with 19 bases between. Looked up from germline, CDR1 is SQVTM and CDR2 is ANQGSEA. This CDR3 reads CSVSHRDMSYYGYTF. In DNA, the CDR3 is TGCAGCGTTTCCCACCGGGACATGAGTTACTATGGCTACACCTTC.

The CDR3 reads CASAQGTGLVLGQPQHF. The CDR3 DNA sequence: TGCGCCAGCGCACAAGGGACAGGGCTCGTTTTGGGTCAGCCCCAGCATTTT. The V and J genes are TRBV10-2 and TRBJ1-5, with 9 positions matching TRBD1. The germline CDR1 and CDR2 sequences are WSHSY and SAAADI. This CDR3 is built from 17 residues. The V and J ends lost 8 bases and 6 bases, in that order; junction bases with no gene match: 17.

The chain uses TRBV20-1 and TRBJ1-1; 10 bases align to TRBD1. The V and J ends lost 4 bases and 4 bases, in that order; junction bases with no gene match: 12. Germline V gives CDR1 DFQATT, CDR2 SNEGSKA (reference sequence). The CDR3 is 16 residues long. CDR3 residues: CSAKPMTGGSLTEAFF. The CDR3 DNA reads as TGCAGTGCTAAACCGATGACAGGGGGCTCTCTCACTGAAGCTTTCTTT.

This clonotype appeared many times. The J gene is TRBJ2-1, the V gene TRBV30; 8 nucleotides line up with TRBD2. The CDR3 sequence is 11 residues long. V lost 4 bases to trimming and J lost 12 bases; unmatched junction nucleotides: 5. Germline V gene sequence: CDR1 GTSNPN, CDR2 SVGIG (reference sequence). CDR3: CAWTAGDGQFF. Written as DNA, the CDR3 is TGTGCCTGGACAGCGGGGGATGGGCAGTTCTTC.

This chain links TRBV5-4 with TRBJ1-2; D is possibly TRBD1 (6 bases). Germline loops: CDR1 SGHNT, CDR2 YYREEE (reference sequence). The CDR3 covers 14 residues. V was clipped by 0 bases and J by 9 bases, with 15 bases between them. The CDR3 DNA reads TGTGCCAGCAGCTTGGTAGGGGGACCCAAGCGCTACACCTTC. This codes for CASSLVGGPKRYTF.

As to this clonotype: The junction differs from germline at one of its ends, possibly a read error. The chain is built from TRBV9 and TRBJ2-7, with D perhaps TRBD2 (6 bases). The CDR3 is made up of 11 amino acids. The germline V gene encodes CDR1 SGDLS and CDR2 YYNGEE. CDR3: CASSTLTSSAF. The CDR3 DNA reads TGTGCCAGCAGCACTCTGACTAGTAGCGCCTTC.

The chain employs TRBV7-9 and TRBJ1-3; D unclear. The V and J ends lost 8 bases and 2 bases respectively, with 16 bases between them. The CDR3 totals 15 residues. Germline CDR1 is SEHNR and CDR2 is FQNEAQ (reference sequence). This CDR3 reads CASQVSRNPGNTIYF. The CDR3 DNA reads TGTGCCAGCCAAGTCAGTCGGAATCCTGGAAACACCATATATTTT. The full variable domain, rest sourced from reference TRBV7-9 and TRBJ1-3, is DTGVSQNPRHKITKRGQNVTFRCDPISEHNRLYWYRQTLGQGPEFLTYFQNEAQLEKSRLLSDRFSAERPKGSFSTLEIQRTEQGDSAMYLCASQVSRNPGNTIYFGEGSWLTVV.

The CDR3 coding sequence is TGCAGTGCTAGAGATGTGCGGGGGGTGGATACGCAGTATTTT. Translation gives CSARDVRGVDTQYF. V usage is TRBV20-1 and J usage is TRBJ2-3; the match to TRBD2 covers 8 bases. J gave up 6 bases and V 0 bases, and 5 bases lay outside the gene matches. In germline, CDR1 is DFQATT, CDR2 SNEGSKA (reference sequence). This CDR3 comprises 14 residues.

The J gene is TRBJ2-1, the V gene TRBV7-3; TRBD1 matches at 9 bases. The trim removed 5 bases at V and 8 bases at J, leaving 4 bases unmatched. The CDR3 length is 13 residues. CDR1 and CDR2 from the germline V gene are SGHTA and FQGTGA. In DNA, the CDR3 is TGTGCCAGCAGCACCTGGACAGGGGATGAGCAGTTCTTC. Protein sequence: CASSTWTGDEQFF. Filled out from reference TRBV7-3 and TRBJ2-1, the complete variable domain reads GAGVSQTPSNKVTEKGKYVELRCDPISGHTALYWYRQSLGQGPEFLIYFQGTGAADDSGLPNDRFFAVRPEGSVSTLKIQRTERGDSAVYLCASSTWTGDEQFFGPGTRLTVL.

In its sample, this clonotype was seen once. The rearrangement links TRBV7-2 to TRBJ1-1; D call uncertain. V shed 7 bases and J shed 1 base, with 10 bases lying between them. The CDR3 is 13 residues long. The germline gives CDR1 SGHTA, CDR2 FQGNSA. As DNA, the CDR3 is TGTGCCAGCATCTTTAGTAAGAACACTGAAGCTTTCTTT. The encoded protein is CASIFSKNTEAFF. The whole variable domain, filled in from reference TRBV7-2 and TRBJ1-1, reads GAGVSQSPSNKVTEKGKDVELRCDPISGHTALYWYRQSLGQGLEFLIYFQGNSAPDKSGLPSDRFSAERTGGSVSTLTIQRTQQEDSAVYLCASIFSKNTEAFFGQGTRLTVV.

This sequence joins TRBV10-3 and TRBJ2-3, with 9 bases fitting TRBD2. This CDR3 spans 16 amino acids. Per the germline V gene, CDR1 is ENHRY and CDR2 is SYGVKD. With V trimmed by 5 bases and J by 0 bases, 6 bases remained unmatched. CDR3 DNA: TGTGCCATCAGTCCAAAGACTAGCGGAAGCACAGATACGCAGTATTTT. It encodes CAISPKTSGSTDTQYF.

The chain employs TRBV20-1 and TRBJ2-3; D may be TRBD1 or TRBD2 (5 bases each). CDR1 is DFQATT, CDR2 SNEGSKA, per germline (reference sequence). The CDR3 has 15 amino acids. V was cut by 6 bases and J by 0 bases, with 16 bases left in between. The CDR3, as DNA: TGCAGTGCCCAGGGACCGCATCATAGCACAGATACGCAGTATTTT. Translated: CSAQGPHHSTDTQYF.

This clonotype was detected ten times or more. The chain joins TRBV7-6 to TRBJ2-7; 7 bases align to TRBD2. Germline lookup yields CDR1 SGHVS and CDR2 FNYEAQ. The CDR3 is made up of 14 amino acids. J gave up 5 bases and V 5 bases, and 9 bases lay outside the gene matches. CDR3 residues: CASSRGLVKHEQYF. The CDR3 coding sequence is TGTGCCAGCAGCCGAGGACTAGTGAAACACGAGCAGTACTTC. The variable domain in full, completed from reference TRBV7-6 and TRBJ2-7, reads GAGVSQSPRYKVTKRGQDVALRCDPISGHVSLYWYRQALGQGPEFLTYFNYEAQQDKSGLPNDRFSAERPEGSISTLTIQRTEQRDSAMYRCASSRGLVKHEQYFGPGTRLTVT.

This clonotype occurred a few times. The V gene is TRBV7-9, the J gene TRBJ1-6; D is perhaps TRBD1 (5 bases). The germline V and J ends were trimmed by 0 bases and 10 bases, with 10 bases remaining between them. From germline, CDR1 is SEHNR and CDR2 FQNEAQ (reference sequence). The CDR3 has 14 residues. CDR3 region: CASSLAYGGSPLHF. The CDR3 DNA is TGTGCCAGCAGCTTAGCGTACGGGGGATCACCCCTCCACTTT. The variable domain in full, completed from reference TRBV7-9 and TRBJ1-6, reads DTGVSQNPRHKITKRGQNVTFRCDPISEHNRLYWYRQTLGQGPEFLTYFQNEAQLEKSRLLSDRFSAERPKGSFSTLEIQRTEQGDSAMYLCASSLAYGGSPLHFGNGTRLTVT.